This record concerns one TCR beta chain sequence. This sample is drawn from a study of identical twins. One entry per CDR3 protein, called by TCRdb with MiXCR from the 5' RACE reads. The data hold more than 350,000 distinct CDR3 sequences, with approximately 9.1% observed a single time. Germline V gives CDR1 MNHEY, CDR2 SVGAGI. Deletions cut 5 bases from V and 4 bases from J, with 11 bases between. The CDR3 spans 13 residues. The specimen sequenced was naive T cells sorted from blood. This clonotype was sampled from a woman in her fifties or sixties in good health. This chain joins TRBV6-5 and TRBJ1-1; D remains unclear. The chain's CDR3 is CASSPRTPTEAFF. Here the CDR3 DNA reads TGTGCCAGCAGTCCTAGGACCCCCACTGAAGCTTTCTTT.